Below are 27 T cell receptor beta chains sequenced from a single sample in a study of metastatic and nonmetastatic thyroid tumors. MiXCR re-clonotyped the PCR reads for TCRdb. The sample records roughly 98,000 clones, more than 12% being singletons. No treatment of any kind had been given to any patient before thyroid surgery. Sequenced input: blood. The receptors come from a female donor with papillary thyroid cancer or a benign thyroid nodule (not recorded which). Some clones in this sample may be carry-over from other donors' samples.

This clone was seen only a few times. The chain is built from TRBV11-1 and TRBJ2-3; D may be TRBD1 (5 bases). With 2 bases removed from V and 2 bases from J, the gap between germline ends came to 14 bases. The CDR3 is 16 residues long. The germline V gene has CDR1 SGHAT and CDR2 FQDESV (reference sequence). CDR3 sequence: CASSLPVDRYTDTQYF. In DNA form, the CDR3 reads TGTGCCAGCAGCTTACCAGTCGACAGATACACAGATACGCAGTATTTT.

This clone was seen ten or more times. The V call is TRBV30, the J call TRBJ2-7; the match to TRBD1 covers 7 bases. The CDR3 consists of 12 residues. With 7 bases clipped from V and 0 bases from J, the junction kept 3 bases outside the gene matches. Per the germline V gene, CDR1 is GTSNPN and CDR2 is SVGIG (reference sequence). The CDR3 loop reads CASGQVSYEQYF. CDR3 bases: TGTGCCTCCGGACAGGTCTCCTACGAGCAGTACTTC.

This clone was found once. The chain employs TRBV7-8 and TRBJ2-3; D is possibly TRBD2 (5 bases). The germline gives CDR1 SGHVS, CDR2 FQNEAQ. The length of the CDR3 is 14 residues. With 4 bases removed from V and 0 bases from J, the gap between germline ends came to 8 bases. CDR3 residues: CASSSGESTDTQYF. The DNA of the CDR3 is TGTGCCAGCAGCTCTGGGGAGAGCACAGATACGCAGTATTTT.

This clone was seen many times. The rearrangement links TRBV29-1 to TRBJ2-3; D perhaps matches TRBD2 (5 bases). Germline lookup yields CDR1 SQVTM and CDR2 ANQGSEA. V lost 1 base and J 6 bases, leaving 11 bases between the germline ends. This CDR3 has 13 amino acids. CDR3 amino acids: CSVEARDEDTQYF. The CDR3 coding sequence is TGCAGCGTTGAAGCACGGGATGAGGATACGCAGTATTTT.

There are many counts of this clone. The chain uses TRBV19 and TRBJ1-2; D may be TRBD1 (6 bases). V shed 4 bases and J shed 4 bases, with 16 bases lying between them. The CDR3 consists of 15 residues. In germline, CDR1 is LNHDA, CDR2 SQIVND (reference sequence). The CDR3 spells CASSTRPGQLYGYTF. CDR3 nucleotides: TGTGCCAGTAGTACAAGGCCGGGACAACTCTATGGCTACACCTTC.

This clone has at least ten counts. The chain combines TRBV11-3 with TRBJ2-1; D gene ambiguous. CDR3 length equals 15 residues. Deletions cut 0 bases from V and 0 bases from J, with 6 bases between. The germline CDR1 and CDR2 sequences are SGHNT and YENEEA. The chain's CDR3 is CASSLDPSSYNEQFF. The CDR3 nucleotides are TGTGCCAGCAGCTTAGATCCGAGCTCCTACAATGAGCAGTTCTTC. Complete variable domain (other parts from reference TRBV11-3 and TRBJ2-1): EAGVVQSPRYKIIEKKQPVAFWCNPISGHNTLYWYLQNLGQGPELLIRYENEEAVDDSQLPKDRFSAERLKGVDSTLKIQPAELGDSAVYLCASSLDPSSYNEQFFGPGTRLTVL.

In the case of this clone: One base away lies a much larger clone, so this may be a sequencing read error. Other DNA sequences of this sample code for an identical CDR3. This chain joins TRBV7-2 and TRBJ2-5; TRBD1 matches 8 bases. The CDR3 has 15 residues. Per the germline V gene, CDR1 is SGHTA and CDR2 is FQGNSA. J lost 2 bases, V lost 0 bases, and 2 bases had no gene match. CDR3: CASSLAGTGQETQYF. CDR3 coding DNA: TGTGCCAGCAGCTTAGCTGGGACAGGTCAAGAGACCCAGTACTTC.

Many counts were recorded for this clone. This chain uses TRBV20-1 with TRBJ1-4, with D unclear. V shed 1 base and J shed 7 bases, with 7 bases lying between them. The germline gives CDR1 DFQATT, CDR2 SNEGSKA (reference sequence). This CDR3 is built from 12 residues. CDR3 loop: CSARGRGEKLFF. In DNA, the CDR3 is TGCAGTGCTAGAGGTCGGGGTGAAAAACTGTTTTTT.

This clone was observed many times. The chain carries TRBV27 and TRBJ2-2; D is possibly TRBD1 (5 bases). CDR1 and CDR2 from the germline V gene are MNHEY and SMNVEV (reference sequence). V shed 6 bases and J shed 7 bases, with 12 bases lying between them. The CDR3 consists of 13 residues. CDR3 DNA: TGTGCCAGCAGCGTAGGGGCGAGCGGGGAGCTGTTTTTT. It specifies CASSVGASGELFF.

J is TRBJ1-6 and V is TRBV6-1; D remains unclear. The CDR3 length is 13 residues. Germline loops: CDR1 MNHNS, CDR2 SASEGT. Between the trimmed V and J ends, which lost 3 bases and 9 bases, there was a span of 9 bases. The CDR3 is CASSEGERSPLHF. CDR3 in DNA: TGTGCCAGCAGTGAGGGAGAACGTTCACCCCTCCACTTT.

The rearrangement links TRBV6-2 or TRBV6-3 to TRBJ2-7; TRBD2 aligns across 10 bases. This CDR3 is built from 15 residues. Germline CDR1 and CDR2: MNHEY and SVGEGT. With V trimmed by 6 bases and J by 5 bases, 10 bases remained unmatched. CDR3 in amino acids: CASRLLGLAVHEQYF. CDR3 sequence (DNA): TGTGCCAGCAGACTCCTAGGACTAGCGGTCCACGAGCAGTACTTC.

This clone was seen ten or more times. The chain carries TRBV3-1 and TRBJ2-2, with D perhaps assigned TRBD1 or TRBD2 (6 bases each). Germline V gene data show CDR1 as LGHDT and CDR2 as YNNKEL (reference sequence). Trimming shortened V by 5 bases and J by 6 bases, and 13 bases separated the two germline ends. The CDR3 spans 14 residues. CDR3 loop: CASSEGGRAGELFF. CDR3 bases: TGTGCCAGCAGCGAAGGGGGGCGGGCCGGGGAGCTGTTTTTT.

On this clone: A much larger clone differs by one base, so this may be a read error. The chain combines TRBV7-7 with TRBJ2-3; no definite D call. Germline CDR1 reads SSHAT; CDR2 reads FNYEAQ (reference sequence). This CDR3 spans 15 amino acids. As DNA, the CDR3 is TGTGCTAGCAGCTTAGAAGGTCTGGCCACAGATACGCAGTATTTT. This gives the protein CASSLEGLATDTQYF. The whole variable domain, filled in from reference TRBV7-7 and TRBJ2-3, reads GAGVSQSPRYKVTKRGQDVTLRCDPISSHATLYWYQQALGQGPEFLTYFNYEAQPDKSGLPSDRFSAERPEGSISTLTIQRTEQRDSAMYRCASSLEGLATDTQYFGPGTRLTVL.

Regarding this clone: A much bigger clone sits one base away, suggesting this may be a read error. The chain links TRBV30 to TRBJ2-3, with D possibly matching TRBD2 (6 bases). Per germline, CDR1 GTSNPN and CDR2 SVGIG (reference sequence). CDR3 length equals 13 residues. Between the trimmed V and J ends, which lost 7 bases and 4 bases, there was a span of 15 bases. CDR3 sequence: CALGTSLPDTQYF. The CDR3 DNA sequence: TGTGCCTTGGGTACTAGCTTACCAGATACGCAGTATTTT. Combining the CDR3 with reference TRBV30 and TRBJ2-3 gives the whole variable domain SQTIHQWPATLVQPVGSPLSLECTVEGTSNPNLYWYRQAAGRGLQLLFYSVGIGQISSEVPQNLSASRPQDRQFILSSKKLLLSDSGFYLCALGTSLPDTQYFGPGTRLTVL.

This clone has a handful of counts. A much larger clone differs from this one at a single base, so this may be a read error. This chain joins TRBV9 and TRBJ2-3, with D tentatively TRBD1 (6 bases). The CDR3 has 15 residues. The ends were cut back, 3 bases at V and 0 bases at J, with 11 bases in the middle. Germline CDR1 SGDLS, CDR2 YYNGEE. In DNA, the CDR3 is TGTGCCAGCAGCGGCGTGGACAGTAGCACAGATACGCAGTATTTT. Protein product: CASSGVDSSTDTQYF.

About this clone: It may be a read error: a sequence one base away is much more abundant. At the DNA level, this CDR3 is encoded by other sequences in the same sample as well. V usage is TRBV6-1 and J usage is TRBJ2-4, with 7 bases that match TRBD2. The CDR3 length is 16 residues. CDR1 MNHNS and CDR2 SASEGT come from the germline V gene. Unmatched junction bases numbered 11, after V lost 8 bases and J lost 1 base. DNA of the CDR3: TGTGCCAGCCGAAATACGGGGGGTCCGGCCAAAAACATTCAGTACTTC. The encoded protein is CASRNTGGPAKNIQYF.

The chain is built from TRBV20-1 and TRBJ2-2; 8 positions agree with TRBD2. Unmatched junction bases numbered 10, after V lost 4 bases and J lost 3 bases. The CDR3 has 16 residues. CDR1 is DFQATT, CDR2 SNEGSKA, per germline (reference sequence). In DNA form, the CDR3 reads TGCAGTGCTATAAACCTACTAGCGGCCGACACCGGGGAGCTGTTTTTT. Translation gives CSAINLLAADTGELFF.

This clone was seen ten or more times. The genes are TRBV7-9 and TRBJ1-2, with D perhaps matching TRBD1 (6 bases). CDR3 size: 14 residues. Trimming cost V 4 bases and J 8 bases, with 17 bases left between them. CDR1 is SEHNR, CDR2 FQNEAQ, per germline (reference sequence). As DNA, the CDR3 is TGTGCCAGCAGCTCCGGGACATATTGGGGCGGCTACACCTTC. Amino acid sequence: CASSSGTYWGGYTF. Variable domain in full (rest from reference TRBV7-9 and TRBJ1-2): DTGVSQNPRHKITKRGQNVTFRCDPISEHNRLYWYRQTLGQGPEFLTYFQNEAQLEKSRLLSDRFSAERPKGSFSTLEIQRTEQGDSAMYLCASSSGTYWGGYTFGSGTRLTVV.

This clone was detected many times. The rearrangement uses TRBV20-1 and TRBJ1-4; D not certain. This CDR3 is 14 amino acids long. Germline CDR1 reads DFQATT; CDR2 reads SNEGSKA (reference sequence). V was shortened by 6 bases and J by 3 bases, with 14 bases between the two germline ends. CDR3 residues: CSAAGRIPNEKLFF. For the CDR3, the DNA is TGCAGTGCGGCTGGTAGGATACCTAATGAAAAACTGTTTTTT.

This clone occurred many times. This chain joins TRBV11-2 and TRBJ2-3; 8 nucleotides match TRBD1. This CDR3 comprises 15 residues. Per germline, CDR1 SGHAT and CDR2 FQNNGV. V gave up 1 base and J gave up 3 bases; unmatched junction bases: 3. The CDR3 nucleotides are TGTGCCAGCAGCTTAGGGACAGGGCGGACAGATACGCAGTATTTT. Translating gives CASSLGTGRTDTQYF.

In its sample, this clone was seen many times. This chain connects TRBV25-1 to TRBJ2-6; no clear D gene. The CDR3 is 18 amino acids. V was pared by 1 base and J by 1 base, with 14 bases between. The V gene's germline CDR1 is MGHDK and CDR2 SYGVNS. CDR3 in DNA: TGTGCCAGCAGTGAATTGGGCAGCATCCCTTCTGGGGCCAACGTCCTGACTTTC. Translation: CASSELGSIPSGANVLTF. Filled out from reference TRBV25-1 and TRBJ2-6, the complete variable domain reads EADIYQTPRYLVIGTGKKITLECSQTMGHDKMYWYQQDPGMELHLIHYSYGVNSTEKGDLSSESTVSRIRTEHFPLTLESARPSHTSQYLCASSELGSIPSGANVLTFGAGSRLTVL.

This clone has just a few counts. A read error may be the cause here, since a much bigger clone is one base away. The rearrangement links TRBV7-3 to TRBJ2-7; D is undetermined. The germline V gene has CDR1 SGHTA and CDR2 FQGTGA. This CDR3 is 11 amino acids long. The DNA of the CDR3 is TGCGCCATCGGCACGGGCTACGAGCAGTACTTC. The encoded protein is CAIGTGYEQYF.

In this sample, this clone turned up many times. The chain couples TRBV11-2 to TRBJ1-1; the D gene is possibly TRBD1 (6 bases). Per the germline V gene, CDR1 is SGHAT and CDR2 is FQNNGV. This CDR3 has 16 residues. The V end was cut by 8 bases, the J end by 2 bases, with 21 bases between. CDR3 DNA sequence: TGTGCCAGCGGGAGAGGGGGGGCCTGGGGTAACACTGAAGCTTTCTTT. It encodes CASGRGGAWGNTEAFF.

J is TRBJ2-4 and V is TRBV15; D might be TRBD2 (5 bases). The V gene lost 0 bases and the J gene lost 7 bases, with 16 bases spanning the gap. The germline CDR1 and CDR2 sequences are LNHNV and YYDKDF (reference sequence). This CDR3 is 16 amino acids long. CDR3 bases: TGTGCCACCAGCAGAGAAAAGGTAGGGCCGGGGAACATTCAGTACTTC. Its protein product is CATSREKVGPGNIQYF.

This clone showed up many times. The V and J genes are TRBV7-8 and TRBJ1-2; D gene unclear. V was pared by 3 bases and J by 8 bases, with 19 bases between. Germline V gives CDR1 SGHVS, CDR2 FQNEAQ. This CDR3 is 15 amino acids long. CDR3 DNA sequence: TGTGCCAGCAGCTTCCGGGATACGCCCGAGGGAGGCTACACCTTC. Its protein product is CASSFRDTPEGGYTF.

The V call is TRBV5-4, the J call TRBJ1-6; unclear D gene. Between the trimmed V and J ends, which lost 0 bases and 7 bases, there was a span of 8 bases. Germline loops: CDR1 SGHNT, CDR2 YYREEE (reference sequence). This CDR3 spans 14 amino acids. CDR3 in DNA: TGTGCCAGCAGCTTGGAACATAAGAATTCACCCCTCCACTTT. Translated: CASSLEHKNSPLHF.

This clone was seen ten or more times. The sample carries other DNA sequences with the same CDR3. The chain joins TRBV19 to TRBJ1-1, with D perhaps TRBD1 (6 bases). Germline V CDR1 and CDR2: LNHDA, SQIVND (reference sequence). The CDR3 sequence is 16 residues long. The V end lost 5 bases, the J end lost 0 bases, and 16 bases lay between the germline ends. CDR3 DNA sequence: TGTGCCAGTAGTTCCGGGACAACCCACATGAACACTGAAGCTTTCTTT. Residues: CASSSGTTHMNTEAFF.